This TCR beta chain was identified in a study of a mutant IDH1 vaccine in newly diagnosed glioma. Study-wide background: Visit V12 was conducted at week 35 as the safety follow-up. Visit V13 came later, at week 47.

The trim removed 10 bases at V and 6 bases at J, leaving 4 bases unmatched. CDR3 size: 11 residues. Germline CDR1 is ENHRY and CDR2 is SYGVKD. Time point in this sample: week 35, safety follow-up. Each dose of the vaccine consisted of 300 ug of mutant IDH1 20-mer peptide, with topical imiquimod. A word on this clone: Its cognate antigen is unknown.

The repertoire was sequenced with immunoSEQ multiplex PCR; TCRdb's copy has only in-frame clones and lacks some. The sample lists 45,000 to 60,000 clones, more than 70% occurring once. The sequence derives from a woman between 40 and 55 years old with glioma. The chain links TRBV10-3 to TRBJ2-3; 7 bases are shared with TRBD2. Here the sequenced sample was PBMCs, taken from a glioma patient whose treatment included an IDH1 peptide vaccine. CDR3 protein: CATGEGDTQYF. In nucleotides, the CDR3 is TGTGCCACTGGGGAGGGGGATACGCAGTATTTT.